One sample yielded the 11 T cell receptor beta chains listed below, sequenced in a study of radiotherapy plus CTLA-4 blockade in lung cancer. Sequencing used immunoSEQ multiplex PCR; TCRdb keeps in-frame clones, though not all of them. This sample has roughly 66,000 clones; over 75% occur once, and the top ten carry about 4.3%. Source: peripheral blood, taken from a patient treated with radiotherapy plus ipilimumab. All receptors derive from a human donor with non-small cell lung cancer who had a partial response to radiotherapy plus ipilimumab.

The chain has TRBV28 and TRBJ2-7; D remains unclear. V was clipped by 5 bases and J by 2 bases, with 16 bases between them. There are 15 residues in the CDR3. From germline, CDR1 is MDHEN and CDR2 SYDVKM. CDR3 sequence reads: CASSQKKPGAYEQYF. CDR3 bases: TGTGCCAGCAGTCAAAAAAAGCCTGGAGCCTACGAGCAGTACTTC.

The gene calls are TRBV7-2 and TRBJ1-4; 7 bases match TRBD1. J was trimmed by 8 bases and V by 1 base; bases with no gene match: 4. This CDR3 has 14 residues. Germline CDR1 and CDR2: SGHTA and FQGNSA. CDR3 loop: CASSLGQGAEKLFF. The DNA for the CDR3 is TGTGCCAGCAGCTTAGGACAGGGAGCCGAAAAACTGTTTTTT.

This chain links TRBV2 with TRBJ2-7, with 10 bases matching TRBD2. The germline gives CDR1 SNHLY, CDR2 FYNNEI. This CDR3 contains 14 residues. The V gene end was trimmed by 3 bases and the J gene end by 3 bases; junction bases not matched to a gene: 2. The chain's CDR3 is CASSDRTSGYEQYF. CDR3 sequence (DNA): TGTGCCAGCAGTGATAGGACTAGCGGCTACGAGCAGTACTTC. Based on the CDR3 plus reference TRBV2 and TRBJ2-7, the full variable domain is EPEVTQTPSHQVTQMGQEVILRCVPISNHLYFYWYRQILGQKVEFLVSFYNNEISEKSEIFDDQFSVERPDGSNFTLKIRSTKLEDSAMYFCASSDRTSGYEQYFGPGTRLTVT.

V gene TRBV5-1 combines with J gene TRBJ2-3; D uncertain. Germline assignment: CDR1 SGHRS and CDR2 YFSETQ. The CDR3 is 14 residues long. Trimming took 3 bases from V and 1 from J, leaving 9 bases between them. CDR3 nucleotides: TGCGCCAGCAGCTCCCAGTTGGGCACAGATACGCAGTATTTT. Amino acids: CASSSQLGTDTQYF.

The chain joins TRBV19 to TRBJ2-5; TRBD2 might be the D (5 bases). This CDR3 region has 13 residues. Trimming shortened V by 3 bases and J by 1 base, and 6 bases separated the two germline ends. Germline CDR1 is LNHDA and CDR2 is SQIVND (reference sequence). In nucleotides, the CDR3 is TGTGCCAGTAGTATGACTATCCAAGAGACCCAGTACTTC. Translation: CASSMTIQETQYF.

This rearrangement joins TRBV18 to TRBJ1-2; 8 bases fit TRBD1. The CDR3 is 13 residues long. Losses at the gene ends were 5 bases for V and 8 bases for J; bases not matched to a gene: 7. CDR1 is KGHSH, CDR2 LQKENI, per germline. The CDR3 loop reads CASSTGQGEGYTF. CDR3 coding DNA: TGTGCCAGCTCAACCGGACAGGGAGAAGGCTACACCTTC.

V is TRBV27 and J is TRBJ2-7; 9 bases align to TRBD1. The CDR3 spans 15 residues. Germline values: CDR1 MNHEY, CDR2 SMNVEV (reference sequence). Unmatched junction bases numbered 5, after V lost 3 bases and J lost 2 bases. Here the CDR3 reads CASSFRQGGAYEQYF. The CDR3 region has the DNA TGTGCCAGCAGTTTCCGACAGGGGGGTGCCTACGAGCAGTACTTC.

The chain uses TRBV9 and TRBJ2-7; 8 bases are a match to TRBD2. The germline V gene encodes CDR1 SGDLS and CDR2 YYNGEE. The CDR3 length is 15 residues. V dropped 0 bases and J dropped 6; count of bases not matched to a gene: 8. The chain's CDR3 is CASSVGLAGISEQYF. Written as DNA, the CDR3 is TGTGCCAGCAGCGTAGGGCTAGCGGGTATATCCGAGCAGTACTTC.

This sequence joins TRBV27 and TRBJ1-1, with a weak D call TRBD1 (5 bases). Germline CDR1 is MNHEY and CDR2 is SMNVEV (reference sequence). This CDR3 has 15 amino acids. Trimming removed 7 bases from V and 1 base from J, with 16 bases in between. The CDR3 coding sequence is TGTGCCAGCACCCTTACCGGGGGGTCGAACACTGAAGCTTTCTTT. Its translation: CASTLTGGSNTEAFF.

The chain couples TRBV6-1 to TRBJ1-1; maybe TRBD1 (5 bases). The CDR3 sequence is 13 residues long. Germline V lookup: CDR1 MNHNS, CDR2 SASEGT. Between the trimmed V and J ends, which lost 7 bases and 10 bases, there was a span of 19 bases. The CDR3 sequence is CASTPGLGNRAFF. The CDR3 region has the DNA TGTGCCAGCACCCCAGGGTTGGGAAACAGAGCTTTCTTT.

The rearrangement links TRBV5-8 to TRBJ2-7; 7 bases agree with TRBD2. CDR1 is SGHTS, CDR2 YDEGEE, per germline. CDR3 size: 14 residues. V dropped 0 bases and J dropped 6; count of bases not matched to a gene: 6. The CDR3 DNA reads TGTGCCAGCAGCTTGGCAGGGAGGGCCCTCGAGCAGTACTTC. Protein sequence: CASSLAGRALEQYF.